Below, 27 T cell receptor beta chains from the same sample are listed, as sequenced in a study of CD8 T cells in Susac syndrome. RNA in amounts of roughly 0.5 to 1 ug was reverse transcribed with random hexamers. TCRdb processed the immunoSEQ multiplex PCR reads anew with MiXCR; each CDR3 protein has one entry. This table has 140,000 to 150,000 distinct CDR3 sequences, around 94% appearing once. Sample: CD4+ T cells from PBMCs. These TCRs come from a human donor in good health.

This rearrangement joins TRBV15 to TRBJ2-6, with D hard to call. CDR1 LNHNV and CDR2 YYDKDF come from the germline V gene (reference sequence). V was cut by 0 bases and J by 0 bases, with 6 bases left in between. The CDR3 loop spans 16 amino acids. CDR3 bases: TGTGCCACCAGCAGAGATCTAGTCTCTGGGGCCAACGTCCTGACTTTC. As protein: CATSRDLVSGANVLTF.

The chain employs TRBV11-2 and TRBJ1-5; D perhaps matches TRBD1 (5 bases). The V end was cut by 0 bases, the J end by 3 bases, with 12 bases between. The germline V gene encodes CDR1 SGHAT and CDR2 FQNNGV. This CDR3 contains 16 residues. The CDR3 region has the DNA TGTGCCAGCAGCTTAGACGGGGGAGCGCCCAATCAGCCCCAGCATTTT. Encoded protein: CASSLDGGAPNQPQHF.

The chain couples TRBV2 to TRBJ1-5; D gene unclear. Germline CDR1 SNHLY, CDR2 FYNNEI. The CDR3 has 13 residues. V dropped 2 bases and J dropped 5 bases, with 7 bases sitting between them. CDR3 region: CASSETKYQPQHF. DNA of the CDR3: TGTGCCAGCAGTGAAACGAAGTATCAGCCCCAGCATTTT.

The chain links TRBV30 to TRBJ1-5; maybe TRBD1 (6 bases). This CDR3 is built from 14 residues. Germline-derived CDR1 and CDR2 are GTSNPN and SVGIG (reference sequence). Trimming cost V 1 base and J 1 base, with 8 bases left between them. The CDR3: CAWSGTVSNQPQHF. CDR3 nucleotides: TGTGCCTGGAGTGGGACAGTGAGCAATCAGCCCCAGCATTTT. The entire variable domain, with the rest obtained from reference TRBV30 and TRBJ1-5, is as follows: SQTIHQWPATLVQPVGSPLSLECTVEGTSNPNLYWYRQAAGRGLQLLFYSVGIGQISSEVPQNLSASRPQDRQFILSSKKLLLSDSGFYLCAWSGTVSNQPQHFGDGTRLSIL.

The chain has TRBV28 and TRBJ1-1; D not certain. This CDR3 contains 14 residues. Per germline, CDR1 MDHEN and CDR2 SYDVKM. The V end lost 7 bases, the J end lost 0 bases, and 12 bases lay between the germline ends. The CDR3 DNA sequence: TGTGCCAGCATCTCCGGTCCGTTGAACACTGAAGCTTTCTTT. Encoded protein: CASISGPLNTEAFF.

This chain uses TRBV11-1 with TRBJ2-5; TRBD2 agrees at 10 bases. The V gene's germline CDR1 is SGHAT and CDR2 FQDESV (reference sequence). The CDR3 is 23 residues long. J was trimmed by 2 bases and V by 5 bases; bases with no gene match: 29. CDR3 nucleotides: TGTGCCAGCAGCCCTACCGGATGGGGTCTTCGTAGGACTAGCGGAACATCTCAAGAGACCCAGTACTTC. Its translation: CASSPTGWGLRRTSGTSQETQYF.

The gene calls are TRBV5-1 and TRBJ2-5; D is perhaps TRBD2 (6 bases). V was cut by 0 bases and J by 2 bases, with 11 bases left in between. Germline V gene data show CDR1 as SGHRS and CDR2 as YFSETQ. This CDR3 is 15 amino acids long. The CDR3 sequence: CASSLDGTPQETQYF. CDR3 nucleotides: TGCGCCAGCAGCTTGGACGGGACTCCTCAAGAGACCCAGTACTTC.

CDR3 DNA sequence: TGTGCCAGCAGCTCCCGAGGACTAGCGGGACGATACAATGAGCAGTTCTTC. Translated, it gives CASSSRGLAGRYNEQFF. This chain links TRBV7-3 with TRBJ2-1; TRBD2 agrees at 12 bases. Germline V gene sequence: CDR1 SGHTA, CDR2 FQGTGA. This CDR3 has 17 amino acids. The trim removed 4 bases at V and 4 bases at J, leaving 8 bases unmatched. The whole variable domain, filled in from reference TRBV7-3 and TRBJ2-1, reads GAGVSQTPSNKVTEKGKYVELRCDPISGHTALYWYRQSLGQGPEFLIYFQGTGAADDSGLPNDRFFAVRPEGSVSTLKIQRTERGDSAVYLCASSSRGLAGRYNEQFFGPGTRLTVL.

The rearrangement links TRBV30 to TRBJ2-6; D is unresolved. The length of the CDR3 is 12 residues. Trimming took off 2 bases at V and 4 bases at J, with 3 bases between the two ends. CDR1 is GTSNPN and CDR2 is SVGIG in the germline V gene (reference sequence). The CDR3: CAWSTGANVLTF. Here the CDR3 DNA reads TGTGCCTGGAGTACCGGGGCCAACGTCCTGACTTTC.

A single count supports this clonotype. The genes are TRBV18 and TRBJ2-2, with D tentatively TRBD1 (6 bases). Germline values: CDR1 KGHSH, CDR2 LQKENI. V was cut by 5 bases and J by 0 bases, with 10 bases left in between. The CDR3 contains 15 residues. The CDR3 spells CASSVGQPNTGELFF. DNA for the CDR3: TGTGCCAGCTCAGTAGGACAGCCGAACACCGGGGAGCTGTTTTTT. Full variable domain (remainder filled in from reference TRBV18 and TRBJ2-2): NAGVMQNPRHLVRRRGQEARLRCSPMKGHSHVYWYRQLPEEGLKFMVYLQKENIIDESGMPKERFSAEFPKEGPSILRIQQVVRGDSAAYFCASSVGQPNTGELFFGEGSRLTVL.

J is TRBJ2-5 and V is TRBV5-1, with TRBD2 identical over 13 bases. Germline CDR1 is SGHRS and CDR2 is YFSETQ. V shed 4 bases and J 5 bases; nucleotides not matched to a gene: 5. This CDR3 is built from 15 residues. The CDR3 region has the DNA TGCGCCAGCAGCCGACTAGCGGGAGGTGGGGAGACCCAGTACTTC. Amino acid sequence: CASSRLAGGGETQYF.

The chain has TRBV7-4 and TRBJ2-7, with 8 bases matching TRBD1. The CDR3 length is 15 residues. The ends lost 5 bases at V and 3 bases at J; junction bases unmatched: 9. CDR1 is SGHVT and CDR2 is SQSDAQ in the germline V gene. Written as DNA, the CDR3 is TGTGCCAGCAGCCCACGGACAGGGCCCTTCTACGAGCAGTACTTC. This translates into CASSPRTGPFYEQYF.

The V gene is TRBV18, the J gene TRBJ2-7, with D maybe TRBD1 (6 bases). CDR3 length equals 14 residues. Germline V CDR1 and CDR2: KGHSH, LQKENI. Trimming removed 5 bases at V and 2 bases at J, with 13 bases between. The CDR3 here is CASSSGQRTYEQYF. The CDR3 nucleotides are TGTGCCAGCTCATCAGGACAGCGGACCTACGAGCAGTACTTC. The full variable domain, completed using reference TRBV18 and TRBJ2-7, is NAGVMQNPRHLVRRRGQEARLRCSPMKGHSHVYWYRQLPEEGLKFMVYLQKENIIDESGMPKERFSAEFPKEGPSILRIQQVVRGDSAAYFCASSSGQRTYEQYFGPGTRLTVT.

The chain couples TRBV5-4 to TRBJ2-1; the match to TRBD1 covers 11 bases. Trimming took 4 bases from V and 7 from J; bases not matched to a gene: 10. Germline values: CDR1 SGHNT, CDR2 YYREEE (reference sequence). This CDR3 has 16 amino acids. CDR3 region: CASSPWRDRGSNEQFF. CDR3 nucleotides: TGTGCCAGCAGCCCCTGGAGGGACAGGGGGAGTAATGAGCAGTTCTTC.

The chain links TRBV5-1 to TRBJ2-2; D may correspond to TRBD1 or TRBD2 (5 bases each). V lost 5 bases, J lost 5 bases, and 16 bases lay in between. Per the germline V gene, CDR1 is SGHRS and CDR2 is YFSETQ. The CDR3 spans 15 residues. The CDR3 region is CASSDTPGTTGELFF. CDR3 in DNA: TGCGCCAGCAGTGACACTCCCGGGACGACCGGGGAGCTGTTTTTT.

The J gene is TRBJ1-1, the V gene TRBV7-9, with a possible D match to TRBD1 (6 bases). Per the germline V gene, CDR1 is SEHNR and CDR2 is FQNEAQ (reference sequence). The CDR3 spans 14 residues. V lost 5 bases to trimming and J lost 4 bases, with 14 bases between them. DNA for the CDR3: TGTGCCAGCAGCGATAGGACAGCGGGCACTGAAGCTTTCTTT. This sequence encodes CASSDRTAGTEAFF.

The chain's CDR3 is CASSQDRWLRETF. The CDR3 bases are TGTGCCAGCAGCCAAGATCGATGGCTCCGGGAGACCTTC. This chain uses TRBV3-1 with TRBJ1-2; no clear D gene. There are 13 residues in the CDR3. V was pared by 0 bases and J by 14 bases, with 16 bases between. Germline-derived CDR1 and CDR2 are LGHDT and YNNKEL (reference sequence).

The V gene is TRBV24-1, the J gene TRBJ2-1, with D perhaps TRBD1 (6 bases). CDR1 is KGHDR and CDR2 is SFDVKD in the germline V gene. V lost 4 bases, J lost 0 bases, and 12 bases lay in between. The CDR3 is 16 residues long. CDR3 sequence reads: CATSEGTRSSYNEQFF. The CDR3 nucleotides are TGTGCCACCAGTGAGGGGACAAGGAGCTCCTACAATGAGCAGTTCTTC.

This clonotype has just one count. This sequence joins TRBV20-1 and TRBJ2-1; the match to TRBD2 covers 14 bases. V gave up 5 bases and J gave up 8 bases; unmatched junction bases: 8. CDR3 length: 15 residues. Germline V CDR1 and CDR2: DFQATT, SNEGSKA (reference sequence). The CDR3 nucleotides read TGCAGTGCTCCGACTAGCGGGAGGGCCAGGCATGAGCAGTTCTTC. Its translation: CSAPTSGRARHEQFF.

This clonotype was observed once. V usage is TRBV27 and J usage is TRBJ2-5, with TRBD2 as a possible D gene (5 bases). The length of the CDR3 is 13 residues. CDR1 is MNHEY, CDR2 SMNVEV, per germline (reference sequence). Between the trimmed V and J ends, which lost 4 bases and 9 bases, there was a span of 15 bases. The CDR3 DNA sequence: TGTGCCAGCAGTTCACAACGGTCCGGGGCCCAGTACTTC. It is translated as CASSSQRSGAQYF.

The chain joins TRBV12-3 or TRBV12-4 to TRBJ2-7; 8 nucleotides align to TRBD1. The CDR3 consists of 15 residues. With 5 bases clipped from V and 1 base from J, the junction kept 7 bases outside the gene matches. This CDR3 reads CASSQRQGTSYEQYF. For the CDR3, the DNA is TGTGCCAGCAGTCAAAGACAGGGGACTTCCTACGAGCAGTACTTC.

In nucleotides, the CDR3 is TGTGCCAGCAGCCCAAAAGAACCACGGGCTCGGGAGACCCAGTACTTC. Its protein is CASSPKEPRARETQYF. The chain couples TRBV4-2 to TRBJ2-5; D gene unclear. V lost 4 bases, J lost 5 bases, and 20 bases lay in between. The CDR3 is made up of 16 amino acids. Germline CDR1 LGHNA, CDR2 YNFKEQ.

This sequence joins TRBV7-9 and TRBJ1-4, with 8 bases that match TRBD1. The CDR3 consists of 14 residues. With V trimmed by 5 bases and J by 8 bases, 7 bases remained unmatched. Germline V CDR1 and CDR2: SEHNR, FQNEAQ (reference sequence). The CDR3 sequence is CASSMGQAGEKLFF. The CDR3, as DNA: TGTGCCAGCAGCATGGGACAGGCGGGCGAAAAACTGTTTTTT.

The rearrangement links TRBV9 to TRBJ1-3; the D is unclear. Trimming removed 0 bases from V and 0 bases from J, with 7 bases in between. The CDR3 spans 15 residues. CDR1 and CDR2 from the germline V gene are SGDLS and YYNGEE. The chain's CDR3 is CASSVGIFSGNTIYF. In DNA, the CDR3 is TGTGCCAGCAGCGTAGGTATCTTCTCTGGAAACACCATATATTTT.

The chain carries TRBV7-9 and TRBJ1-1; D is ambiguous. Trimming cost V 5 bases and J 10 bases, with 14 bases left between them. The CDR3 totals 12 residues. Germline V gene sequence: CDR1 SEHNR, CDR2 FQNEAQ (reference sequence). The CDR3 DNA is TGTGCCAGCAGCAAATCGCCGGGTTTAGCTTTCTTT. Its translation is CASSKSPGLAFF.

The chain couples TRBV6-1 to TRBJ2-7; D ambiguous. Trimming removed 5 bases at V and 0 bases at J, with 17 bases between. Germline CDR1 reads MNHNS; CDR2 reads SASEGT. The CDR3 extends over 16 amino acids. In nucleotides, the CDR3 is TGTGCCAGCAGTCCCAATCCCCTTTTCAGCTCCTACGAGCAGTACTTC. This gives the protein CASSPNPLFSSYEQYF.

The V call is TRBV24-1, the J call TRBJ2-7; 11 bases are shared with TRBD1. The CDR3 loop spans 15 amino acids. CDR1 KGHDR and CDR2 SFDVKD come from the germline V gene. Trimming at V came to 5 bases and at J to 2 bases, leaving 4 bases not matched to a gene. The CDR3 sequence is CATSAPGQGAYEQYF. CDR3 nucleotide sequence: TGTGCCACCAGTGCCCCGGGACAGGGGGCCTACGAGCAGTACTTC.